What follows are 26 T cell receptor beta chains derived from one specimen sequenced in a study of a mutant IDH1 vaccine in newly diagnosed glioma. Clones were sequenced by immunoSEQ multiplex PCR, and TCRdb holds only the in-frame ones, with some missing. In the table there are about 92,000 clones, roughly 77% of which are singletons. Specified time point: baseline, week 1 (first vaccination visit). Treatment noted: pre-vaccination baseline after standard-of-care therapy. The sequences come from PBMCs, collected from a glioma patient treated with radiotherapy, temozolomide or both. These TCRs come from a man aged 35 to 55 with glioma.

The CDR3, as DNA: TGTGCCAGTAGTGACTCCGGCGGCCCCTACGAGCAGTACTTC. This codes for CASSDSGGPYEQYF. This chain connects TRBV19 to TRBJ2-7; D ambiguous. Per germline, CDR1 LNHDA and CDR2 SQIVND (reference sequence). The length of the CDR3 is 14 residues. V shed 5 bases and J shed 2 bases, with 13 bases lying between them. The full variable domain, rest sourced from reference TRBV19 and TRBJ2-7, is DGGITQSPKYLFRKEGQNVTLSCEQNLNHDAMYWYRQDPGQGLRLIYYSQIVNDFQKGDIAEGYSVSREKKESFPLTVTSAQKNPTAFYLCASSDSGGPYEQYFGPGTRLTVT.

The CDR3 nucleotides read TGTGCCAGCAGCTTAGGGGCCTGGCAGCCCCAGCATTTT. Its protein is CASSLGAWQPQHF. The chain recombines TRBV11-2 with TRBJ1-5; D is uncertain. The germline gives CDR1 SGHAT, CDR2 FQNNGV. V was pared by 1 base and J by 7 bases, with 8 bases between. CDR3 size: 13 residues.

This clone appeared a single time. The V and J genes are TRBV13 and TRBJ1-1; D is perhaps TRBD1 (6 bases). Trimming shortened V by 5 bases and J by 5 bases, and 15 bases separated the two germline ends. Germline V gene lookup returns CDR1 PRHDT and CDR2 FYEKMQ (reference sequence). CDR3 length: 14 amino acids. CDR3 region: CASSLEGGTTEAFF. As DNA, the CDR3 is TGTGCCAGCAGCCTGGAGGGGGGTACGACTGAAGCTTTCTTT. The whole variable domain, filled in from reference TRBV13 and TRBJ1-1, reads AAGVIQSPRHLIKEKRETATLKCYPIPRHDTVYWYQQGPGQDPQFLISFYEKMQSDKGSIPDRFSAQQFSDYHSELNMSSLELGDSALYFCASSLEGGTTEAFFGQGTRLTVV.

V is TRBV15 and J is TRBJ2-7; D gene unclear. The germline gives CDR1 LNHNV, CDR2 YYDKDF (reference sequence). V gave up 0 bases and J gave up 6 bases, with 9 bases separating them. The CDR3 contains 13 residues. Here the CDR3 DNA reads TGTGCCACCAGCAGAGATCCCTTGGCCGAGCAGTACTTC. This encodes CATSRDPLAEQYF.

The chain uses TRBV5-5 and TRBJ1-1; perhaps TRBD1 as D (5 bases). Germline CDR1 SGHKS, CDR2 YYEKEE (reference sequence). The CDR3 runs 15 residues. V lost 0 bases to trimming and J lost 3 bases, with 12 bases between them. The CDR3 DNA reads as TGTGCCAGCAGCTTGGTGACGGGGACGTACACTGAAGCTTTCTTT. Its translation is CASSLVTGTYTEAFF.

This chain connects TRBV30 to TRBJ2-3, with D hard to call. CDR1 and CDR2 from the germline V gene are GTSNPN and SVGIG (reference sequence). The CDR3 runs 14 residues. CDR3 bases: TGTGCTGCCTCTTTGGGGTTTGGTCCAGATACGCAGTATTTT. It codes for CAASLGFGPDTQYF.

The V and J genes are TRBV4-3 and TRBJ1-5; no clear D. The ends were cut back, 4 bases at V and 4 bases at J, with 14 bases in the middle. This CDR3 is built from 15 residues. Germline lookup yields CDR1 LGHNA and CDR2 YSLEER. The CDR3 is CASSRSASGNQPQHF. DNA of the CDR3: TGCGCCAGCAGCCGATCGGCGAGTGGGAATCAGCCCCAGCATTTT.

The chain is built from TRBV5-6 and TRBJ1-2; possibly TRBD1 for D (5 bases). V was cut by 4 bases and J by 2 bases, with 12 bases left in between. This CDR3 spans 14 amino acids. CDR1 SGHDT and CDR2 YYEEEE come from the germline V gene. CDR3: CASSPLGGNYGYTF. The CDR3 nucleotides read TGTGCCAGCAGCCCTCTCGGGGGAAACTATGGCTACACCTTC.

The chain uses TRBV18 and TRBJ2-5; D gene uncertain. V lost 3 bases and J 3 bases, leaving 5 bases between the germline ends. This CDR3 has 12 residues. CDR1 and CDR2 (germline): KGHSH, LQKENI. The CDR3 reads CASSPQEETQYF. For the CDR3, the DNA is TGTGCCAGCTCACCCCAGGAAGAGACCCAGTACTTC.

The rearrangement joins TRBV10-1 to TRBJ1-6; D not certain. Germline V gene data show CDR1 as WNHNN and CDR2 as SYGVQD (reference sequence). The CDR3 loop spans 13 amino acids. Trimming removed 2 bases at V and 6 bases at J, with 5 bases between. DNA of the CDR3: TGCGCCAGCAGTGAGAGGCCTAATTCACCCCTCCACTTT. Protein sequence: CASSERPNSPLHF.

The chain carries TRBV6-5 and TRBJ2-7; D perhaps matches TRBD2 (6 bases). CDR1 MNHEY and CDR2 SVGAGI come from the germline V gene. This CDR3 is 12 amino acids long. Trimming took 7 bases from V and 6 from J, leaving 13 bases between them. The CDR3 nucleotides read TGTGCCAGCAATAATCGGGGAGGCGAGCAGTACTTC. It translates to CASNNRGGEQYF.

The CDR3 bases are TGTGCCACCAGCAGAGGGAGGGGGGACACCGGGGAGCTGTTTTTT. The encoded protein is CATSRGRGDTGELFF. The chain combines TRBV15 with TRBJ2-2, with D perhaps TRBD1 or TRBD2 (6 bases each). The germline V gene has CDR1 LNHNV and CDR2 YYDKDF (reference sequence). The germline V and J ends were trimmed by 1 base and 3 bases, with 9 bases remaining between them. CDR3 length: 15 amino acids.

The chain is built from TRBV6-5 and TRBJ1-6; D not certain. Germline V gene sequence: CDR1 MNHEY, CDR2 SVGAGI. Trimming took 6 bases from V and 8 from J, leaving 14 bases between them. This CDR3 has 14 residues. CDR3 loop: CASSLGQEYSPLHF. The CDR3 bases are TGTGCCAGCAGCCTAGGCCAGGAATATTCACCCCTCCACTTT.

The CDR3 spells CARSSRTSLSPEQYF. Here the CDR3 DNA reads TGTGCCAGAAGCTCCAGGACTAGCTTATCTCCCGAGCAGTACTTC. This rearrangement joins TRBV5-3 to TRBJ2-7; 8 nucleotides agree with TRBD2. TRBV5-3 has ORF status, its function being uncertain. V shed 3 bases, J shed 6 bases, and the junction held 11 bases outside the gene matches. The CDR3 consists of 15 residues.

The rearrangement joins TRBV27 to TRBJ2-5; 14 positions agree with TRBD2. CDR3 length equals 19 residues. Per germline, CDR1 MNHEY and CDR2 SMNVEV (reference sequence). Germline trimming cut 2 bases from V and 5 bases from J; bases unmatched to any gene: 13. CDR3 loop: CASSLKPFGLAGGWETQYF. CDR3 nucleotide sequence: TGTGCCAGCAGTTTAAAACCATTTGGACTAGCGGGAGGTTGGGAGACCCAGTACTTC.

This clone has ten or more counts. This chain joins TRBV6-6 and TRBJ2-5; 8 positions agree with TRBD2. The CDR3 extends over 14 amino acids. J was trimmed by 1 base and V by 6 bases; bases with no gene match: 4. CDR1 and CDR2 (germline): MNHNY, SVGAGI (reference sequence). CDR3 nucleotides: TGTGCCAGCAGGGTAGCGGGGCCCCAAGAGACCCAGTACTTC. This codes for CASRVAGPQETQYF.

J is TRBJ2-7 and V is TRBV7-9; TRBD2 aligns across 9 bases. J gave up 5 bases and V 0 bases, and 2 bases lay outside the gene matches. The length of the CDR3 is 14 residues. Per germline, CDR1 SEHNR and CDR2 FQNEAQ (reference sequence). CDR3 loop: CASSLALAGNEQYF. DNA of the CDR3: TGTGCCAGCAGCTTAGCGCTAGCGGGAAACGAGCAGTACTTC.

The chain recombines TRBV4-1 with TRBJ2-2; 16 bases map to TRBD2. The CDR3 runs 21 residues. V dropped 0 bases and J dropped 4; count of bases not matched to a gene: 11. Germline CDR1 and CDR2: MGHRA and YSYEKL. The CDR3 is CASSQDLKGLAGGPVTGELFF. The CDR3 DNA reads TGCGCCAGCAGCCAAGATTTGAAGGGACTAGCGGGGGGGCCTGTCACCGGGGAGCTGTTTTTT.

Remarks on this clone: Other DNA sequences in the sample encode the same CDR3. The rearrangement joins TRBV7-2 to TRBJ1-1; the D gene is possibly TRBD1 (5 bases). This CDR3 region has 13 residues. Germline loops: CDR1 SGHTA, CDR2 FQGNSA. V lost 1 base and J lost 5, with 8 bases in between. The CDR3, as DNA: TGTGCCAGCAGCTTAGTGGGGCTTACTGAAGCTTTCTTT. Its translation is CASSLVGLTEAFF.

The chain carries TRBV25-1 and TRBJ2-7, with D possibly being TRBD1 or TRBD2 (5 bases each). V was pared by 9 bases and J by 9 bases, with 15 bases between. The CDR3 contains 11 residues. The V gene's germline CDR1 is MGHDK and CDR2 SYGVNS. This CDR3 reads CASPNPRGQYF. CDR3 nucleotides: TGTGCCAGTCCTAATCCGAGGGGGCAGTACTTC.

V gene TRBV4-3 combines with J gene TRBJ1-1, with D uncertain. The germline V and J ends were trimmed by 4 bases and 4 bases, with 13 bases remaining between them. Germline assignment: CDR1 LGHNA and CDR2 YSLEER. CDR3 size: 14 residues. The CDR3, as DNA: TGCGCCAGCAGCCTTAGACGGTTGGGCACTGAAGCTTTCTTT. Encoded protein: CASSLRRLGTEAFF.

This clone came up once. The chain joins TRBV27 to TRBJ1-5; D is ambiguous. The CDR3 loop spans 14 amino acids. Per the germline V gene, CDR1 is MNHEY and CDR2 is SMNVEV (reference sequence). The V end was cut by 2 bases, the J end by 0 bases, with 5 bases between. The CDR3 loop is CASSLQYSNQPQHF. The CDR3 region has the DNA TGTGCCAGCAGTTTACAGTATAGCAATCAGCCCCAGCATTTT.

The genes are TRBV4-1 and TRBJ2-2; the match to TRBD1 covers 9 bases. Looked up from germline, CDR1 is MGHRA and CDR2 is YSYEKL. The CDR3 runs 16 residues. The V and J ends lost 5 bases and 4 bases, in that order; junction bases with no gene match: 8. As DNA, the CDR3 is TGCGCCAGCAGCTCACTAGACAGGGGGGGCACCGGGGAGCTGTTTTTT. Its translation: CASSSLDRGGTGELFF.

The chain combines TRBV5-1 with TRBJ2-7; TRBD2 matches at 9 bases. This CDR3 region has 14 residues. Germline CDR1 and CDR2: SGHRS and YFSETQ. Trimming removed 0 bases from V and 5 bases from J; junction bases left unmatched: 3. The CDR3 nucleotides read TGCGCCAGCAGCTTGGTAGCGGGAGTAAACGAGCAGTACTTC. Protein product: CASSLVAGVNEQYF.

Only one count was recorded for this clone. V gene TRBV7-2 combines with J gene TRBJ2-3, with 11 bases that match TRBD2. V gave up 3 bases and J gave up 3 bases; unmatched junction bases: 2. This CDR3 has 15 residues. Germline lookup yields CDR1 SGHTA and CDR2 FQGNSA. CDR3 DNA sequence: TGTGCCAGCAGCTTGTCTAGCGGGAGGACAGATACGCAGTATTTT. Encoded protein: CASSLSSGRTDTQYF.

The J gene is TRBJ1-2, the V gene TRBV7-2; possibly TRBD1 for D (5 bases). V dropped 0 bases and J dropped 3 bases, with 11 bases sitting between them. CDR1 SGHTA and CDR2 FQGNSA come from the germline V gene. This CDR3 is built from 15 residues. As DNA, the CDR3 is TGTGCCAGCAGCTTAGCGTGGGGGTCGGACTATGGCTACACCTTC. Amino acid sequence: CASSLAWGSDYGYTF.